This T cell receptor beta chain was captured by sequencing in a study of blood T cell repertoires in COVID-19. As for the study in general: COVID-19 samples from acute and convalescent phases originated in the United States, Italy and Spain. In each case, the material was cDNA or gDNA derived from T cells, B-cell-depleted T cells, or PBMCs.

This CDR3 comprises 16 residues. V lost 0 bases and J 4 bases, leaving 13 bases between the germline ends. CDR1 and CDR2 from the germline V gene are MGHRA and YSYEKL. Using immunoSEQ multiplex PCR, the repertoire was profiled, and TCRdb retains in-frame clones only, with some absent. The table shows approximately 41,000 clones, with over 75% occurring only once. The TCR originated in a man in his forties with active or convalescent COVID-19. The chain has TRBV4-1 and TRBJ2-1; the D gene is possibly TRBD2 (6 bases). Material for sequencing was peripheral blood. In nucleotides, the CDR3 is TGCGCCAGCAGCCAAGATCTCCTAGCGCTTTACAATGAGCAGTTCTTC. Protein: CASSQDLLALYNEQFF.